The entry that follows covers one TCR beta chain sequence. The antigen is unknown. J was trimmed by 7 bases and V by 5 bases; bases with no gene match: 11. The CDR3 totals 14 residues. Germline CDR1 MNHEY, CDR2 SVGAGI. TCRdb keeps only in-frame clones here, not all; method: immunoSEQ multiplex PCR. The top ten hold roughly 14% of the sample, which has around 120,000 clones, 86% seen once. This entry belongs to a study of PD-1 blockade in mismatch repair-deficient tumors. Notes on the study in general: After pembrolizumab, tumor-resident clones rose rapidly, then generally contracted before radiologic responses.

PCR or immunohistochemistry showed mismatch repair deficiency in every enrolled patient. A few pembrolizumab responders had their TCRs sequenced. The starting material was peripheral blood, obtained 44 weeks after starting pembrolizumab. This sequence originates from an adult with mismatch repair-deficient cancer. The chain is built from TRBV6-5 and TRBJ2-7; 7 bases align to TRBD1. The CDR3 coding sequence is TGTGCCAGCAGTACCATCAGGGGGTATATTGAGCAGTACTTC. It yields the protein CASSTIRGYIEQYF.